What follows are 24 T cell receptor beta chains derived from one specimen sequenced in a study of cytomegalovirus exposure and HLA in healthy donors. Generated by immunoSEQ multiplex PCR, the TCRdb table keeps only in-frame clones and is missing some. The sample consists of some 120,000 clones, roughly 86% of them appearing once. Sequenced input: PBMCs. The receptors derive from a young man in good health and CMV-seronegative.

This sequence joins TRBV7-8 and TRBJ1-2; 7 nucleotides match TRBD1. Germline-derived CDR1 and CDR2 are SGHVS and FQNEAQ. The CDR3 is 14 amino acids. Trimming removed 3 bases from V and 5 bases from J; junction bases left unmatched: 6. CDR3 residues: CASSLGRGEYGYTF. The DNA of the CDR3 is TGTGCCAGCAGCTTGGGCAGGGGGGAATATGGCTACACCTTC.

Note on this clone: Other DNA sequences in the same sample also yield this CDR3. The gene calls are TRBV9 and TRBJ2-7, with TRBD1 matching 10 bases. The J segment lost 5 bases and the V segment lost 3 bases, leaving 5 bases of the junction unmatched. The CDR3 sequence is 14 residues long. The germline gives CDR1 SGDLS, CDR2 YYNGEE. DNA for the CDR3: TGTGCCAGCAGCGGGGACAGGGGTTTCAACGAGCAGTACTTC. It encodes CASSGDRGFNEQYF. Supplemented by reference TRBV9 and TRBJ2-7, the full variable domain reads DSGVTQTPKHLITATGQRVTLRCSPRSGDLSVYWYQQSLDQGLQFLIQYYNGEERAKGNILERFSAQQFPDLHSELNLSSLELGDSALYFCASSGDRGFNEQYFGPGTRLTVT.

This chain uses TRBV6-1 with TRBJ1-1; D is unclear. This CDR3 contains 15 residues. Trimming took off 7 bases at V and 1 base at J, with 16 bases between the two ends. Germline CDR1 and CDR2: MNHNS and SASEGT. CDR3 bases: TGTGCCAGCATGGCTAGGAGTCTAGAGAACACTGAAGCTTTCTTT. Its protein product is CASMARSLENTEAFF.

J is TRBJ2-7 and V is TRBV5-1, with D maybe TRBD1 (6 bases). The CDR3 covers 12 residues. Between the trimmed V and J ends, which lost 5 bases and 1 base, there was a span of 7 bases. The V gene's germline CDR1 is SGHRS and CDR2 YFSETQ. As DNA, the CDR3 is TGCGCCAGCAGTACAGGGTCCTACGAGCAGTACTTC. This codes for CASSTGSYEQYF.

The J gene is TRBJ2-1, the V gene TRBV4-2, with 10 bases aligning to TRBD2. CDR3 size: 17 residues. Germline CDR1 is LGHNA and CDR2 is YNFKEQ. V gave up 0 bases and J gave up 2 bases; unmatched junction bases: 4. The CDR3 region is CASSQEIAGGPYNEQFF. The CDR3 nucleotides read TGTGCCAGCAGCCAAGAAATAGCGGGGGGACCCTACAATGAGCAGTTCTTC.

V usage is TRBV7-3 and J usage is TRBJ2-3, with TRBD2 identical over 9 bases. The CDR3 is made up of 15 amino acids. The germline V gene encodes CDR1 SGHTA and CDR2 FQGTGA. V lost 5 bases and J lost 0; bases outside the gene matches: 3. CDR3 sequence (DNA): TGTGCCAGCAGCCGGACTAGCGCGAGCACAGATACGCAGTATTTT. Its translation: CASSRTSASTDTQYF.

The rearrangement uses TRBV7-3 and TRBJ1-2; TRBD1 aligns across 7 bases. CDR3 length: 14 amino acids. V lost 5 bases to trimming and J lost 7 bases; unmatched junction nucleotides: 10. Germline V gene data show CDR1 as SGHTA and CDR2 as FQGTGA. For the CDR3, the DNA is TGTGCCAGCAGCCCTACAGGGGTTGATGGTGGCTACACCTTC. As protein: CASSPTGVDGGYTF.

This chain joins TRBV28 and TRBJ2-1, with D possibly matching TRBD1 (6 bases). The CDR3 contains 16 residues. Germline loops: CDR1 MDHEN, CDR2 SYDVKM. V was shortened by 2 bases and J by 0 bases, with 11 bases between the two germline ends. The CDR3 loop reads CASSLEDSLSYNEQFF. CDR3 nucleotide sequence: TGTGCCAGCAGTTTAGAGGACAGCCTCTCCTACAATGAGCAGTTCTTC.

The rearrangement uses TRBV19 and TRBJ1-5, with 7 bases lining up with TRBD1. Germline trimming cut 4 bases from V and 4 bases from J; bases unmatched to any gene: 4. CDR1 is LNHDA, CDR2 SQIVND, per germline (reference sequence). CDR3 size: 14 residues. The CDR3 DNA reads TGTGCCAGTAGTAACCGACAGGGTAATCAGCCCCAGCATTTT. It specifies CASSNRQGNQPQHF. The full variable domain, its missing parts supplied by reference TRBV19 and TRBJ1-5, is DGGITQSPKYLFRKEGQNVTLSCEQNLNHDAMYWYRQDPGQGLRLIYYSQIVNDFQKGDIAEGYSVSREKKESFPLTVTSAQKNPTAFYLCASSNRQGNQPQHFGDGTRLSIL.

This clone was seen only a few times. V and J are TRBV7-2 and TRBJ1-2, with 12 bases aligning to TRBD1. After removal of 2 bases from V and 6 bases from J, the junction contained 4 bases not matched to a gene. The germline V gene has CDR1 SGHTA and CDR2 FQGNSA. The CDR3 length is 15 residues. The CDR3: CASSLRDRGLDGYTF. For the CDR3, the DNA is TGTGCCAGCAGCTTAAGGGACAGGGGGCTCGATGGCTACACCTTC.

The CDR3 is CASSVDMNTEAFF. CDR3 coding DNA: TGTGCCAGCAGCGTTGACATGAACACTGAAGCTTTCTTT. The V gene is TRBV2, the J gene TRBJ1-1; D is ambiguous. Per germline, CDR1 SNHLY and CDR2 FYNNEI. V lost 6 bases, J lost 0 bases, and 8 bases lay in between. The CDR3 consists of 13 residues.

The V and J genes are TRBV9 and TRBJ1-4; TRBD1 agrees at 9 bases. From germline, CDR1 is SGDLS and CDR2 YYNGEE. The CDR3 totals 14 residues. The V gene end was trimmed by 3 bases and the J gene end by 10 bases; junction bases not matched to a gene: 7. Here the CDR3 reads CASSASGQGGKLFF. The CDR3 DNA reads TGTGCCAGCAGCGCCTCGGGACAGGGAGGAAAACTGTTTTTT. The entire variable domain, with the rest obtained from reference TRBV9 and TRBJ1-4, is as follows: DSGVTQTPKHLITATGQRVTLRCSPRSGDLSVYWYQQSLDQGLQFLIQYYNGEERAKGNILERFSAQQFPDLHSELNLSSLELGDSALYFCASSASGQGGKLFFGSGTQLSVL.

The chain employs TRBV19 and TRBJ1-5; no clear D gene. CDR1 and CDR2 (germline): LNHDA, SQIVND (reference sequence). Deletions cut 5 bases from V and 0 bases from J, with 8 bases between. The CDR3 totals 14 residues. The CDR3 here is CASSSAYSNQPQHF. DNA for the CDR3: TGTGCCAGTAGTTCAGCGTATAGCAATCAGCCCCAGCATTTT.

The V gene is TRBV6-1, the J gene TRBJ1-2; 8 positions match TRBD1. Germline values: CDR1 MNHNS, CDR2 SASEGT. This CDR3 contains 14 residues. The J segment lost 9 bases and the V segment lost 3 bases, leaving 9 bases of the junction unmatched. The CDR3 DNA sequence: TGTGCCAGCAGTGATGGGGCAGGGGGCCGAAGCTACACCTTC. This gives the protein CASSDGAGGRSYTF.

V and J are TRBV18 and TRBJ2-5; weak D call: TRBD2 (7 bases). Per the germline V gene, CDR1 is KGHSH and CDR2 is LQKENI. Trimming shortened V by 0 bases and J by 5 bases, and 13 bases separated the two germline ends. The CDR3 loop spans 15 amino acids. For the CDR3, the DNA is TGTGCCAGCTCACCACCGAGGGGGGAGGGGGAGACCCAGTACTTC. It specifies CASSPPRGEGETQYF.

The rearrangement links TRBV5-1 to TRBJ2-7; D possibly corresponds to TRBD2 (6 bases). The CDR3 has 16 amino acids. Germline CDR1 is SGHRS and CDR2 is YFSETQ. V shed 4 bases and J shed 0 bases, with 17 bases lying between them. The CDR3 sequence is CASSPWTGASSYEQYF. The CDR3, as DNA: TGCGCCAGCAGCCCCTGGACGGGAGCTAGCTCCTACGAGCAGTACTTC.

The chain recombines TRBV4-3 with TRBJ2-1; D possibly corresponds to TRBD1 (5 bases). There are 15 residues in the CDR3. V was trimmed by 1 base and J by 0 bases, leaving 7 bases between them. Germline CDR1 LGHNA, CDR2 YSLEER. The CDR3 reads CASSQGGGSYNEQFF. The CDR3 nucleotides are TGCGCCAGCAGCCAAGGGGGCGGCTCCTACAATGAGCAGTTCTTC.

The V gene is TRBV12-5, the J gene TRBJ2-3, with D possibly being TRBD1 (6 bases). This CDR3 contains 13 residues. Germline V CDR1 and CDR2: LGHNT, FRNRAP. Trimming removed 4 bases at V and 2 bases at J, with 7 bases between. The CDR3 sequence is CASGSGVTDTQYF. The CDR3 coding sequence is TGTGCTAGTGGTTCAGGGGTCACAGATACGCAGTATTTT.

This chain links TRBV6-5 with TRBJ1-2; 7 positions agree with TRBD1. Germline values: CDR1 MNHEY, CDR2 SVGAGI. V was pared by 2 bases and J by 4 bases, with 7 bases of the junction left unmatched. The CDR3 is 15 residues long. CDR3 amino acids: CASSYRWGQSYGYTF. The CDR3 DNA reads as TGTGCCAGCAGTTACCGTTGGGGACAGTCCTATGGCTACACCTTC.

This rearrangement joins TRBV10-1 to TRBJ2-3, with TRBD2 identical over 12 bases. The CDR3 is 14 residues long. V lost 8 bases to trimming and J lost 5 bases; unmatched junction nucleotides: 5. CDR1 and CDR2 from the germline V gene are WNHNN and SYGVQD (reference sequence). The CDR3, as DNA: TGCGCCAGCCGGGCTAGCGGGGGGGGAGATACGCAGTATTTT. It encodes CASRASGGGDTQYF.

The J gene is TRBJ2-7, the V gene TRBV5-6; D not resolved. Trimming stripped 4 bases from V and 2 bases from J, with 7 bases between. CDR1 and CDR2 from the germline V gene are SGHDT and YYEEEE. The CDR3 totals 12 residues. The CDR3 sequence is CASSIDTYEQYF. CDR3 coding DNA: TGTGCCAGCAGCATTGACACCTACGAGCAGTACTTC.

The DNA of the CDR3 is TGTGCCAGCGGCCGGACAGAAAATTCACCCCTCCACTTT. Translated: CASGRTENSPLHF. The genes are TRBV7-3 and TRBJ1-6; TRBD1 might be the D (6 bases). The CDR3 loop spans 13 amino acids. V lost 8 bases and J 7 bases, leaving 12 bases between the germline ends. CDR1 and CDR2 from the germline V gene are SGHTA and FQGTGA.

The V and J genes are TRBV6-4 and TRBJ2-2; 7 bases line up with TRBD1. J gave up 4 bases and V 4 bases, and 3 bases lay outside the gene matches. CDR1 and CDR2 from the germline V gene are MRHNA and SNTAGT. The CDR3 sequence is 14 residues long. CDR3 in DNA: TGTGCCAGCAGTGTCGCAGGGGGCACCGGGGAGCTGTTTTTT. Translated: CASSVAGGTGELFF.

The V gene is TRBV4-2, the J gene TRBJ2-7; tentatively, D is TRBD1 (6 bases). This CDR3 region has 14 residues. Germline loops: CDR1 LGHNA, CDR2 YNFKEQ. Trimming shortened V by 3 bases and J by 7 bases, and 16 bases separated the two germline ends. CDR3 residues: CASSQDLGAREQYF. The DNA for the CDR3 is TGTGCCAGCAGCCAGGACTTGGGGGCTAGGGAGCAGTACTTC.